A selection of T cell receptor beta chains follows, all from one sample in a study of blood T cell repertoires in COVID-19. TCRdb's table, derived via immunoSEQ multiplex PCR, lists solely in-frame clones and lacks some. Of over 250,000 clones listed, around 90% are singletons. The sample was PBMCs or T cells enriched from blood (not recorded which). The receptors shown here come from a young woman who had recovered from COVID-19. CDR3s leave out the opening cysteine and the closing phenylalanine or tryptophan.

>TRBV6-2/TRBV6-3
ASSYSARGSYEQY
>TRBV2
ASSPSEFNEKLF
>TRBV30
AWSVGEKLF
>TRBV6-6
ASSPFEAPLNTEAF
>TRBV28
ASSAPGTGKDASGGTDTQY
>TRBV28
ASSLGLLKTSYEQY
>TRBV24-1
ATGSSYNEQF
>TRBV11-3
ASSLRPRGTVNSPLH
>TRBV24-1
ATSDLRLAGDPRQF
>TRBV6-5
ASSPSGGGTYEQY
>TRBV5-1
ASRSEGASTEAF
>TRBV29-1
SVEYAVGGYEQY
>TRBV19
ASSIATGRPQH
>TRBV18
ASSPDRGQSYT
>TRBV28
ASSLWLDRREKLF
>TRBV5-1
ASSLRTGQWETQY
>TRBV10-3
AITETALLGYT
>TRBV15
ATSREVGGSYNEQF
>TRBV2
ASSETEPFYGYT
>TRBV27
ASSRGTTETQY
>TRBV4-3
ASSRRTGDEAF